Following are 2 T cell receptor beta chains from one sample sequenced in a study of T cells in localized non-small cell lung cancer. Sequencing used immunoSEQ multiplex PCR; TCRdb keeps in-frame clones, though not all of them. The data contain 55,000 to 80,000 clones, 84% of them singletons. Here the sequenced sample was peripheral blood, taken before any cancer treatment. These receptors were taken from a female donor over 55 with stage I lung adenocarcinoma.

The chain employs TRBV2 and TRBJ1-4; D may be TRBD1 (5 bases). The CDR3 totals 15 residues. The germline CDR1 and CDR2 sequences are SNHLY and FYNNEI. V lost 2 bases, J lost 5 bases, and 12 bases lay in between. The CDR3 is CASSESPGQNEKLFF. The CDR3 DNA is TGTGCCAGCAGTGAATCCCCAGGGCAGAATGAAAAACTGTTTTTT.

This sequence joins TRBV28 and TRBJ2-7; 7 bases fit TRBD1. CDR3 size: 14 residues. V lost 3 bases, J lost 1 base, and 3 bases stayed unmatched. Germline CDR1 MDHEN, CDR2 SYDVKM. The CDR3 DNA is TGTGCCAGCAGTTTTGGGACAGTATCCTACGAGCAGTACTTC. Protein product: CASSFGTVSYEQYF. Together with reference TRBV28 and TRBJ2-7, the CDR3 gives the full variable domain: DVKVTQSSRYLVKRTGEKVFLECVQDMDHENMFWYRQDPGLGLRLIYFSYDVKMKEKGDIPEGYSVSREKKERFSLILESASTNQTSMYLCASSFGTVSYEQYFGPGTRLTVT.